The rows below give T cell receptor beta chains drawn from one sample of a study of T cell repertoires in cytomegalovirus infection. The antigens of these receptors remain unknown. Each CDR3 protein gets one entry after TCRdb re-called the reads with MiXCR. There are roughly 990,000 distinct CDR3 sequences in the sample; roughly 30% occur only once, and 10% to 15% lies in the top ten. Sequencing used cultured CD8+ T cells from PBMCs, obtained from culture after CMV antigen stimulation. The receptors originated from a human donor in good health (CMV status not recorded). Some clones in this sample may be carry-over from other donors' samples. Each CDR3 is given with its conserved first and last residue. D genes are given only for firm matches. Rows may omit the clone size; those that give it use once, few, many or a size class.

>-|TRBV28|16|-|TRBJ2-5
CASSLEGGGPQETQYF
TGTGCCAGCAGTTTAGAGGGCGGGGGCCCGCAAGAGACCCAGTACTTC
>-|TRBV24-1|19|-|TRBJ1-5
CATSDTRRHLEVGNQPQHF
TGTGCCACCAGTGATACCCGGAGACATCTCGAGGTGGGCAATCAGCCCCAGCATTTT
>TRBD2|TRBV7-8|15|-|TRBJ2-5
CASSPGTSGGKTQYF
TGTGCCAGCAGCCCCGGGACTAGCGGGGGGAAGACCCAGTACTTC
>-|TRBV4-3|14|-|TRBJ2-7
CASSPSTVGYEQYF
TGCGCCAGCAGCCCGTCGACGGTGGGCTACGAGCAGTACTTC
>TRBD2|TRBV6-1|15|-|TRBJ2-3
CASTPGLESTDTQYF
TGTGCCAGCACTCCAGGACTAGAAAGCACAGATACGCAGTATTTT
>-|TRBV6-2/TRBV6-3|17|few|TRBJ2-3
CASSPGLLGPSTDTQYF
TGTGCCAGCAGTCCCGGACTGCTGGGGCCGAGCACAGATACGCAGTATTTT
>-|TRBV5-6|16|-|TRBJ1-6
CASSLGQGGSGSPLHF
TGTGCCAGCAGCTTGGGCCAGGGAGGTAGTGGCTCACCCCTCCACTTT
>-|TRBV28|17|-|TRBJ2-1
CASSPSRAEARHNEQFF
TGTGCCAGCAGTCCCTCCAGGGCTGAGGCGCGGCACAATGAGCAGTTCTTC
>-|TRBV7-3|16|many|TRBJ1-1
CASSYPEVGDFTEAFF
TGTGCCAGCAGCTACCCCGAGGTAGGGGATTTCACTGAAGCTTTCTTT
>-|TRBV15|14|-|TRBJ2-1
CATSTSPPGDEQFF
TGTGCCACCAGCACAAGCCCGCCCGGGGATGAGCAGTTCTTC
>-|TRBV6-1|15|many|TRBJ1-2
CASCDTRGIAYGYTF
TGTGCCAGCTGCGATACAAGGGGGATAGCCTATGGCTACACCTTC
>TRBD1|TRBV7-7|15|few|TRBJ2-1
CASSLTDRARDEQFF
TGTGCTAGCAGCTTAACCGACAGGGCACGGGATGAGCAGTTCTTC
>-|TRBV4-1|17|few|TRBJ2-2
CASSLRVGGLNNGELFF
TGCGCCAGCAGCCTCAGAGTGGGGGGCCTGAATAACGGGGAGCTGTTTTTT
>-|TRBV19|13|-|TRBJ1-2
CASSSKGLYGYTF
TGTGCCAGTAGTTCCAAGGGGCTATATGGCTACACCTTC
>-|TRBV6-2/TRBV6-3|13|-|TRBJ1-2
CASSYSTAQGYTF
TGTGCCAGCAGTTACTCGACAGCCCAAGGCTACACCTTC
>-|TRBV11-2|15|-|TRBJ2-7
CASSLDRGFPYEQYF
TGTGCCAGCAGCTTAGACAGGGGATTCCCCTACGAGCAGTACTTC
>-|TRBV5-1|13|-|TRBJ2-1
CASSPEPNDEQFF
TGCGCCAGCAGCCCAGAACCCAATGATGAGCAGTTCTTC
>-|TRBV5-5|16|-|TRBJ2-2
CVSSLVLGSNTGELFF
TGTGTCAGCAGCTTGGTGTTGGGGTCAAACACCGGGGAGCTGTTTTTT
>TRBD1|TRBV29-1|12|-|TRBJ1-1
CSGLRDRGWAFF
TGCAGCGGTCTCCGGGACAGAGGATGGGCTTTCTTT
>-|TRBV12-3/TRBV12-4|15|few|TRBJ1-5
CASSSGRGSNQPQHF
TGTGCCAGCAGTTCAGGCCGGGGCAGCAATCAGCCCCAGCATTTT
>TRBD2|TRBV5-5|16|many|TRBJ2-7
CASSFHAASGEYEQYF
TGTGCCAGCAGCTTTCATGCGGCTAGCGGAGAATACGAGCAGTACTTC
>-|TRBV15|13|-|TRBJ2-5
CAIRRQLPETQYF
TGTGCCATCAGAAGACAGCTCCCAGAGACCCAGTACTTC
>TRBD1|TRBV7-6|15|-|TRBJ1-2
CASSLRGGGVDGYTF
TGTGCCAGCAGCCTCCGCGGAGGGGGCGTCGATGGCTACACCTTC
>-|TRBV12-5|15|-|TRBJ1-5
CASGWDLDSNQPQHF
TGTGCTAGTGGTTGGGACCTTGATAGCAATCAGCCCCAGCATTTT
>TRBD2|TRBV7-2|15|few|TRBJ2-2
CATSLGGGFAGELFF
TGTGCCACCAGCCTGGGGGGGGGTTTCGCCGGGGAGCTGTTTTTT
>-|TRBV2|16|-|TRBJ1-2
CASRGGAIEGLDGYTF
TGTGCCAGCAGGGGGGGAGCTATAGAGGGCTTGGATGGCTACACCTTC
>-|TRBV9|16|-|TRBJ2-6
CASNINLGSGANVLTF
TGTGCCAGCAACATAAATTTAGGGTCTGGGGCCAACGTCCTGACTTTC
>TRBD1|TRBV6-5|17|-|TRBJ2-7
CASSKHLTGQGRHEQYF
TGTGCCAGCAGTAAACACTTAACGGGACAGGGGAGGCACGAGCAGTACTTC
>-|TRBV12-5|15|-|TRBJ2-1
CASGTPEGGYNEQFF
TGTGCTAGTGGTACACCAGAAGGGGGGTACAATGAGCAGTTCTTC
>-|TRBV28|16|-|TRBJ2-3
CASSSRGGPSTDTQYF
TGTGCCAGCAGTAGCCGAGGGGGTCCTAGCACAGATACGCAGTATTTT
>TRBD1|TRBV24-1|14|-|TRBJ1-2
CATSGPGQAYGYTF
TGTGCCACCAGTGGCCCGGGACAGGCCTATGGCTACACCTTC